The clone carrying this TCR beta chain appeared many times. Its specificity is unknown. These data belong to a study of early T cells in non-severe SARS-CoV-2 infection. Study-wide context: Alpha and beta chains were unpaired, from unsorted whole-blood bulk RNA. General observations from the study: Reliance on VDJdb matching favored anti-spike CD8 responses; private and CD4 specificities were missed.

V dropped 3 bases and J dropped 0 bases, with 11 bases sitting between them. The CDR3 consists of 16 residues. Per the germline V gene, CDR1 is MGHRA and CDR2 is YSYEKL. The TCR library protocol attached unique molecular identifiers to the individual cDNA molecules. From the 5' RACE reads, TCRdb called clonotypes with MiXCR, one entry per CDR3 protein. The data hold more than 65,000 distinct CDR3 sequences, with about 13% observed a single time. The clonotype originates from an adult who was a healthcare worker with PCR-confirmed SARS-CoV-2 infection or an uninfected control (not recorded which). The sample consisted of whole blood. The V and J genes are TRBV4-1 and TRBJ2-2; D may be TRBD2 (5 bases). CDR3 sequence: CASSQKDSPNTGELFF. DNA for the CDR3: TGCGCCAGCAGCCAGAAGGACTCACCGAACACCGGGGAGCTGTTTTTT.